This T cell receptor (beta chain) was sequenced during a study of T-cell reconstitution after alpha-beta-depleted transplantation in children. Study-wide points: Recipient T cells and thymic progenitors that survived gave rise to the high TCRbeta diversity observed at day 60 in some patients. Once a year had passed after transplant, T-cell counts and diversity came mostly from newly produced T cells. The origin of alpha-beta T cells about two months after transplant was reportedly several hundred expanded graft clones.

This clonotype was observed a few times. What it recognizes is unknown. As it was prepared, the TCRbeta library received unique molecular identifiers. Using its own MiXCR run on the PCR reads, TCRdb lists one record per CDR3 protein. The sample has approximately 800,000 distinct CDR3 sequences, roughly 15% seen once; the top ten hold 5%. Between the trimmed V and J ends, which lost 4 bases and 0 bases, there was a span of 13 bases. CDR1 LNHNV and CDR2 YYDKDF come from the germline V gene (reference sequence). The CDR3 spans 15 residues. Source: PBMCs, mostly from graft donor cells, taken 360 days after TCRalphabeta/CD19-depleted stem cell transplant. The receptor's source is a male patient younger than 18 who had a stem cell transplant for acute lymphoblastic leukemia, so the T cells may come from the graft donor. The rearrangement uses TRBV15 and TRBJ2-7; maybe TRBD1 (6 bases). The CDR3 nucleotides read TGTGCCACCAGCAAACAGGGTGGTAGCTCCTACGAGCAGTACTTC. Its protein product is CATSKQGGSSYEQYF.